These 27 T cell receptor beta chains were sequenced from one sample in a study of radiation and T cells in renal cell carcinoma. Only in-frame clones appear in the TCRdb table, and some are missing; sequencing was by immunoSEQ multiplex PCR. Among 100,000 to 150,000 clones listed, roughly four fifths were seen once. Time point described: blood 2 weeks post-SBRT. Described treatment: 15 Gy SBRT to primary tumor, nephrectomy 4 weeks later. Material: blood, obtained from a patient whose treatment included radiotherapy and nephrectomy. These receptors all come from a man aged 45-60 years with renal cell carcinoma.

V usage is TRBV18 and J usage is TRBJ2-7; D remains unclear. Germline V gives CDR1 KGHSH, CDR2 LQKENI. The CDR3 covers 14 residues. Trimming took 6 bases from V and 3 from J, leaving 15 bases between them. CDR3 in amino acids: CASSFGRNFYEQYF. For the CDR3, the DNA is TGTGCCAGCTCGTTCGGCAGGAATTTCTACGAGCAGTACTTC.

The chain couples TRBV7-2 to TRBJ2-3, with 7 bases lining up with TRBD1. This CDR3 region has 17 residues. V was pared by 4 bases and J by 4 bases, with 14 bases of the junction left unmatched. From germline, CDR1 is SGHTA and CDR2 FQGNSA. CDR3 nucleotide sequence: TGTGCCAGCAGCTCCTCCACCGACAGGGTGCGATCAGATACGCAGTATTTT. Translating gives CASSSSTDRVRSDTQYF. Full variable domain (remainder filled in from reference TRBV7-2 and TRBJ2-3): GAGVSQSPSNKVTEKGKDVELRCDPISGHTALYWYRQSLGQGLEFLIYFQGNSAPDKSGLPSDRFSAERTGGSVSTLTIQRTQQEDSAVYLCASSSSTDRVRSDTQYFGPGTRLTVL.

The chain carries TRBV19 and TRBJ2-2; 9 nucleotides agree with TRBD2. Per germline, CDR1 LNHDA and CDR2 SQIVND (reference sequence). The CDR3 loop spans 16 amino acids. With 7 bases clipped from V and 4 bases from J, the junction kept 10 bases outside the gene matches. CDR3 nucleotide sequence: TGTGCCAGTACACCAAGCGGGGGGCATCCCACCGGGGAGCTGTTTTTT. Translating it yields CASTPSGGHPTGELFF.

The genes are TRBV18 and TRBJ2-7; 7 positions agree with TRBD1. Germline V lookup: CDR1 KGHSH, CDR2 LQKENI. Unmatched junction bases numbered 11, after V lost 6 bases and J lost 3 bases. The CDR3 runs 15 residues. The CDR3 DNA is TGTGCCAGCTCGCCGCCCGGGACAGATCGCTACGAGCAGTACTTC. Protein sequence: CASSPPGTDRYEQYF. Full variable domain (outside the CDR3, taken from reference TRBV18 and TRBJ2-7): NAGVMQNPRHLVRRRGQEARLRCSPMKGHSHVYWYRQLPEEGLKFMVYLQKENIIDESGMPKERFSAEFPKEGPSILRIQQVVRGDSAAYFCASSPPGTDRYEQYFGPGTRLTVT.

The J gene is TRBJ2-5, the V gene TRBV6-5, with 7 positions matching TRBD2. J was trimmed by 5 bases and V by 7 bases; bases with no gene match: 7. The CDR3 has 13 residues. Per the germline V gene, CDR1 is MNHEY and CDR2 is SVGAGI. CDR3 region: CASKGAGRETQYF. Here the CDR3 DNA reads TGTGCCAGCAAAGGGGCCGGGAGGGAGACCCAGTACTTC.

The CDR3 DNA reads TGCGCCAGCGGGAGGGGAACTATTGAGGGGACCTATGGCTACACCTTC. Protein: CASGRGTIEGTYGYTF. This rearrangement joins TRBV5-1 to TRBJ1-2; D may be TRBD1 (5 bases). Per the germline V gene, CDR1 is SGHRS and CDR2 is YFSETQ. The ends were cut back, 7 bases at V and 4 bases at J, with 23 bases in the middle. The CDR3 contains 16 residues. Filled out from reference TRBV5-1 and TRBJ1-2, the complete variable domain reads KAGVTQTPRYLIKTRGQQVTLSCSPISGHRSVSWYQQTPGQGLQFLFEYFSETQRNKGNFPGRFSGRQFSNSRSEMNVSTLELGDSALYLCASGRGTIEGTYGYTFGSGTRLTVV.

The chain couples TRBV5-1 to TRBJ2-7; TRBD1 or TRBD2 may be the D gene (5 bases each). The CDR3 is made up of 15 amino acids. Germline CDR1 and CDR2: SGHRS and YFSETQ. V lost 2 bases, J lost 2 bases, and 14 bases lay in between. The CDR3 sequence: CASSFGTPGAYEQYF. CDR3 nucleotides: TGCGCCAGCAGCTTCGGGACCCCCGGGGCCTACGAGCAGTACTTC.

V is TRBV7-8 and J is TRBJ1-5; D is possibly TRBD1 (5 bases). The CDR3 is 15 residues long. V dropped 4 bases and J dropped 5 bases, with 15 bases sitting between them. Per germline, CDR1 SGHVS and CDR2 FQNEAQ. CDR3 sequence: CASSSRVGEDQPQHF. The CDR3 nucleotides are TGTGCCAGCAGCTCCAGGGTCGGGGAGGATCAGCCCCAGCATTTT.

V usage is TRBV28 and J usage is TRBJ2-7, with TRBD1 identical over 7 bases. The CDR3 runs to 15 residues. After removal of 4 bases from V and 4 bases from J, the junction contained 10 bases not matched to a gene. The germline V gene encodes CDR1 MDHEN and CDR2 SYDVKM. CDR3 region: CASSSPGTDTYEQYF. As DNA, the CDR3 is TGTGCCAGCAGTTCTCCCGGGACAGACACTTACGAGCAGTACTTC.

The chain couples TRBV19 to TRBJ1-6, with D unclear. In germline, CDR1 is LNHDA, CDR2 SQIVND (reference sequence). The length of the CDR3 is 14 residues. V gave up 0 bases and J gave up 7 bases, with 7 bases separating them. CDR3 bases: TGTGCCAGTAGTATAGACCTGGGAAATTCACCCCTCCACTTT. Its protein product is CASSIDLGNSPLHF.

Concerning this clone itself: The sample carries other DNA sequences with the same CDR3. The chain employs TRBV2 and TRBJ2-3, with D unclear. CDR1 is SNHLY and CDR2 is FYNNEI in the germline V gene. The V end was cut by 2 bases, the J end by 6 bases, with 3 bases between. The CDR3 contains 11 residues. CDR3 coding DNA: TGTGCCAGCAGTGAATCTGATACGCAGTATTTT. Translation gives CASSESDTQYF.

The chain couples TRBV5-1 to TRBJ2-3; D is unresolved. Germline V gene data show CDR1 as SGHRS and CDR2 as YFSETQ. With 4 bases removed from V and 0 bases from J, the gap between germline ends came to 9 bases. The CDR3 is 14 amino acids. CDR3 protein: CASSPPASTDTQYF. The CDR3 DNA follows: TGCGCCAGCAGCCCCCCAGCTAGCACAGATACGCAGTATTTT.

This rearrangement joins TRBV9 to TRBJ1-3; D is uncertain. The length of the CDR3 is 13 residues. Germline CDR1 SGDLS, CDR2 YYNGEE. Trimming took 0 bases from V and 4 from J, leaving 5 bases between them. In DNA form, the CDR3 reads TGTGCCAGCAGCGTAGCAGCAGGAAACACCATATATTTT. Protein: CASSVAAGNTIYF.

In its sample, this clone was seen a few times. CDR3 protein: CASSADRAGTEAFF. The CDR3 DNA follows: TGTGCCAGCAGTGCTGACAGGGCCGGCACTGAAGCTTTCTTT. The chain uses TRBV2 and TRBJ1-1; 7 bases fit TRBD1. There are 14 residues in the CDR3. Trimming cost V 4 bases and J 4 bases; bases outside gene matches: 6. Germline V gives CDR1 SNHLY, CDR2 FYNNEI.

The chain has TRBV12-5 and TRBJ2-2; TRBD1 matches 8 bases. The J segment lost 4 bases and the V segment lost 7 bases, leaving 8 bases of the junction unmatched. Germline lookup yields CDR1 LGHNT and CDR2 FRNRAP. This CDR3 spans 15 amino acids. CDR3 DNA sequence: TGTGCTAGTGCCAAGGACAGGGCGACCACCGGGGAGCTGTTTTTT. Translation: CASAKDRATTGELFF.

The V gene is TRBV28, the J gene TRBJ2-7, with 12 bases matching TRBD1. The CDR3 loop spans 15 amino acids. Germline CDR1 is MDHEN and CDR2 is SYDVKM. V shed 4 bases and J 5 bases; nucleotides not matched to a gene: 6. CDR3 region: CASSYPGTGGDEQYF. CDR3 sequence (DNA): TGTGCCAGCAGTTACCCCGGGACAGGGGGCGACGAGCAGTACTTC.

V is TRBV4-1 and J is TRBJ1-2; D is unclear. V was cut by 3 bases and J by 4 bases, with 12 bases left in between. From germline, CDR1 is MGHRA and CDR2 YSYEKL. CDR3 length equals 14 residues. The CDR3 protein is CASSQIGVVYGYTF. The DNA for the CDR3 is TGCGCCAGCAGCCAGATTGGGGTCGTCTATGGCTACACCTTC.

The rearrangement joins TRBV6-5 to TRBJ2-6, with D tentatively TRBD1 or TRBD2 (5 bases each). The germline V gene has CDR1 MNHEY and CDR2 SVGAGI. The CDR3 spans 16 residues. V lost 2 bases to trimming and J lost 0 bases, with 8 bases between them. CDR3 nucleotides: TGTGCCAGCAGTTACGAGGGGAACTCTGGGGCCAACGTCCTGACTTTC. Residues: CASSYEGNSGANVLTF.

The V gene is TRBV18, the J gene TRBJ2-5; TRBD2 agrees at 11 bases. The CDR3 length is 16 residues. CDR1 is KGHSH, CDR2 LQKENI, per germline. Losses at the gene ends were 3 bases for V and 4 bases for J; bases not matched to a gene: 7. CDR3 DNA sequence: TGTGCCAGCTCACCGAGAACTAGCGGGGGAGGAGAGACCCAGTACTTC. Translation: CASSPRTSGGGETQYF.

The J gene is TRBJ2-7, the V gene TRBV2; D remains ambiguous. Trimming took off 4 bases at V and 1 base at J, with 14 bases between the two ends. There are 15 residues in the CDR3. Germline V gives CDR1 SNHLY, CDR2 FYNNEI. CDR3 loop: CASSGHGWGSYEQYF. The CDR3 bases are TGTGCCAGCAGTGGTCACGGCTGGGGATCCTACGAGCAGTACTTC.

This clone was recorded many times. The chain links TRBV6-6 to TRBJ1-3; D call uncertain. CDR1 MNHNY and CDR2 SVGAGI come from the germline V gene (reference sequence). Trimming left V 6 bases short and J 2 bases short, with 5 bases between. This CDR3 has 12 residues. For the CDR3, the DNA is TGTGCCAGCAGGGATACTGGAAACACCATATATTTT. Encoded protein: CASRDTGNTIYF.

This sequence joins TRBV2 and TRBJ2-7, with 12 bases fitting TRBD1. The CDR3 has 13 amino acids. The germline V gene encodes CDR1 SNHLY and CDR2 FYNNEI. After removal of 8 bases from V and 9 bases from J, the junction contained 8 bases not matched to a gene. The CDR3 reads CASCGTGGQRQYF. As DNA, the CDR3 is TGTGCCAGCTGCGGGACAGGGGGCCAACGGCAGTACTTC.

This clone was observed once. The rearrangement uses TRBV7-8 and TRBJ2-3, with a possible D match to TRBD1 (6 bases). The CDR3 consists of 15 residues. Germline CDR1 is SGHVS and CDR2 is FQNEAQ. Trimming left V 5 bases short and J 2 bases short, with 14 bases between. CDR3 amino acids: CASSTPGEDTDTQYF. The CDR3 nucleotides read TGTGCCAGCAGCACTCCAGGGGAAGACACAGATACGCAGTATTTT.

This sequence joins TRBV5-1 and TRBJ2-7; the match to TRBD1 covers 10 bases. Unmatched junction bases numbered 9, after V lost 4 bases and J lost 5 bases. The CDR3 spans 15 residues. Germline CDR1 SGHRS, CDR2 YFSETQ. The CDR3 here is CASSPGTGEPNEQYF. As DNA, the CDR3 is TGCGCCAGCAGCCCAGGGACAGGGGAGCCTAACGAGCAGTACTTC.

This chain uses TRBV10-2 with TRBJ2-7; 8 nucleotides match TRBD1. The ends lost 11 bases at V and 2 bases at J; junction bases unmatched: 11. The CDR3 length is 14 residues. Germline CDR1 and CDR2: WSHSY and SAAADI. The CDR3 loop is CASNAGTGTYEQYF. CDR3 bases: TGCGCCTCCAACGCCGGGACAGGCACCTACGAGCAGTACTTC.

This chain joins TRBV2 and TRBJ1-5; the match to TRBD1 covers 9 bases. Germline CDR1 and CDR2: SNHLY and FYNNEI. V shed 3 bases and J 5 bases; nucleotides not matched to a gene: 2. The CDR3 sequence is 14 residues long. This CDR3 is CASSDTGGYQPQHF. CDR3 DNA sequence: TGTGCCAGCAGTGATACAGGGGGCTATCAGCCCCAGCATTTT. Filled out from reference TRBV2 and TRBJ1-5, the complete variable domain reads EPEVTQTPSHQVTQMGQEVILRCVPISNHLYFYWYRQILGQKVEFLVSFYNNEISEKSEIFDDQFSVERPDGSNFTLKIRSTKLEDSAMYFCASSDTGGYQPQHFGDGTRLSIL.

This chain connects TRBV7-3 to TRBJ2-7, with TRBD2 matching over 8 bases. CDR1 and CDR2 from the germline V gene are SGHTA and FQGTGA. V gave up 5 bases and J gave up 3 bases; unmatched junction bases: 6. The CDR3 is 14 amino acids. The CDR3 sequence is CASSKLAESYEQYF. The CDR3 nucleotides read TGTGCCAGCAGCAAACTAGCGGAGAGCTACGAGCAGTACTTC.